Listed here are 19 T cell receptor beta chains from one sample, sequenced in a study of early T cells in non-severe SARS-CoV-2 infection. TCRdb itself ran the 5' RACE reads through MiXCR, one entry per CDR3 protein. The table includes tens of thousands of distinct CDR3 sequences, less than 15% detected once. Sequencing was done on a sample of whole blood. The receptors were sampled from an adult who was a healthcare worker with PCR-confirmed SARS-CoV-2 infection or an uninfected control (not recorded which).

CDR3 in DNA: TGTGCCAGCAGCGCATCGGGACTAGCGAACGACGAGCAGTACTTC. Translating gives CASSASGLANDEQYF. This chain uses TRBV9 with TRBJ2-7; 10 nucleotides match TRBD2. This CDR3 region has 15 residues. Germline-derived CDR1 and CDR2 are SGDLS and YYNGEE. Losses at the gene ends were 3 bases for V and 5 bases for J; bases not matched to a gene: 8.

This rearrangement joins TRBV11-1 to TRBJ2-7; 8 positions match TRBD1. Germline CDR1 reads SGHAT; CDR2 reads FQDESV (reference sequence). CDR3 length: 15 residues. Unmatched junction bases numbered 7, after V lost 3 bases and J lost 3 bases. For the CDR3, the DNA is TGTGCCAGCAGCTTCAGGACAGGGCCGCTCTACGAGCAGTACTTC. Translation: CASSFRTGPLYEQYF.

J is TRBJ2-5 and V is TRBV14; D is undetermined. Germline V gene lookup returns CDR1 SGHDN and CDR2 FVKESK. The CDR3 consists of 12 residues. V was shortened by 4 bases and J by 0 bases, with 3 bases between the two germline ends. DNA of the CDR3: TGTGCCAGCAGCCGGTACCAAGAGACCCAGTACTTC. It specifies CASSRYQETQYF.

In this sample, this clonotype turned up a few times. This chain connects TRBV6-1 to TRBJ2-2; D is perhaps TRBD2 (6 bases). Trimming took off 4 bases at V and 3 bases at J, with 12 bases between the two ends. From germline, CDR1 is MNHNS and CDR2 SASEGT. This CDR3 is 15 amino acids long. CDR3 DNA sequence: TGTGCCAGCAGTGGGGGCGGAGGGGACACCGGGGAGCTGTTTTTT. Its translation is CASSGGGGDTGELFF.

In its sample, this clonotype was seen a few times. This chain joins TRBV7-2 and TRBJ2-7, with D possibly being TRBD1 (6 bases). V shed 0 bases and J shed 5 bases, with 11 bases lying between them. Germline V gene lookup returns CDR1 SGHTA and CDR2 FQGNSA. The CDR3 contains 14 residues. The DNA for the CDR3 is TGTGCCAGCAGCTTAGCCTGGACAGCCCACGAGCAGTACTTC. Residues: CASSLAWTAHEQYF. The full variable domain, completed using reference TRBV7-2 and TRBJ2-7, is GAGVSQSPSNKVTEKGKDVELRCDPISGHTALYWYRQSLGQGLEFLIYFQGNSAPDKSGLPSDRFSAERTGGSVSTLTIQRTQQEDSAVYLCASSLAWTAHEQYFGPGTRLTVT.

This clonotype was counted between two and nine times. The V and J genes are TRBV6-5 and TRBJ1-2, with 7 bases identical to TRBD1. The V gene end was trimmed by 6 bases and the J gene end by 7 bases; junction bases not matched to a gene: 5. The CDR3 spans 12 residues. Germline V gene data show CDR1 as MNHEY and CDR2 as SVGAGI. The CDR3 DNA sequence: TGTGCCAGCAGACCAGGGGGAGGTGGCTACACCTTC. Translating gives CASRPGGGGYTF.

This clonotype was counted only a few times. The chain couples TRBV28 to TRBJ2-7, with TRBD1 identical over 10 bases. The CDR3 consists of 14 residues. The V gene end was trimmed by 4 bases and the J gene end by 0 bases; junction bases not matched to a gene: 0. Germline V gene sequence: CDR1 MDHEN, CDR2 SYDVKM. This CDR3 is CASSWTGGSYEQYF. CDR3 nucleotide sequence: TGTGCCAGCAGTTGGACAGGGGGCTCCTACGAGCAGTACTTC.

The chain joins TRBV7-2 to TRBJ2-7; 7 bases are a match to TRBD1. Germline V gene sequence: CDR1 SGHTA, CDR2 FQGNSA. This CDR3 region has 14 residues. V shed 9 bases, J shed 0 bases, and the junction held 8 bases outside the gene matches. The CDR3 spells CASKLDRDSYEQYF. CDR3 DNA: TGTGCCAGTAAACTAGACAGGGACTCCTACGAGCAGTACTTC.

In its sample, this clonotype was seen a few times. V usage is TRBV29-1 and J usage is TRBJ2-2; 8 positions agree with TRBD2. Germline V lookup: CDR1 SQVTM, CDR2 ANQGSEA. The CDR3 length is 14 residues. V was clipped by 6 bases and J by 4 bases; unmatched bases: 7. The CDR3, as DNA: TGCAGCGTGGAGAGCGGGGGAGGCACCGGGGAGCTGTTTTTT. It encodes CSVESGGGTGELFF.

This chain connects TRBV6-2 or TRBV6-3 to TRBJ2-2, with 10 bases identical to TRBD2. Trimming at V came to 5 bases and at J to 6 bases, leaving 9 bases not matched to a gene. Per the germline V gene, CDR1 is MNHEY and CDR2 is SVGEGT. The CDR3 spans 16 residues. Here the CDR3 reads CASSKPGLAFSGELFF. In DNA form, the CDR3 reads TGTGCCAGCAGTAAACCGGGACTAGCGTTCTCCGGGGAGCTGTTTTTT.

The chain couples TRBV20-1 to TRBJ2-1; 8 bases map to TRBD1. The CDR3 is 13 amino acids. Germline-derived CDR1 and CDR2 are DFQATT and SNEGSKA (reference sequence). The ends lost 3 bases at V and 5 bases at J; junction bases unmatched: 3. The chain's CDR3 is CSASRGRNNEQFF. CDR3 DNA: TGCAGTGCTAGCAGGGGGCGGAACAATGAGCAGTTCTTC.

The chain employs TRBV12-5 and TRBJ2-5; D unclear. CDR3 length: 14 residues. Between the trimmed V and J ends, which lost 0 bases and 4 bases, there was a span of 9 bases. The V gene's germline CDR1 is LGHNT and CDR2 FRNRAP. CDR3 bases: TGTGCTAGTGGTTTGGTACCACCGGGAGAGACCCAGTACTTC. Its protein is CASGLVPPGETQYF.

This sequence joins TRBV20-1 and TRBJ1-1; D possibly corresponds to TRBD1 (5 bases). V was shortened by 3 bases and J by 4 bases, with 12 bases between the two germline ends. Germline CDR1 reads DFQATT; CDR2 reads SNEGSKA (reference sequence). CDR3 length: 13 residues. The CDR3 nucleotides read TGCAGTGCTAGGCAGGGAGGGGTCACTGAAGCTTTCTTT. This translates into CSARQGGVTEAFF.

J is TRBJ2-2 and V is TRBV10-3; a weak D match, TRBD1 (6 bases). The CDR3 sequence is 14 residues long. The V gene lost 7 bases and the J gene lost 1 base, with 10 bases spanning the gap. Germline CDR1 reads ENHRY; CDR2 reads SYGVKD. In DNA form, the CDR3 reads TGTGCCATCACCCCGACAGGGAACACCGGGGAGCTGTTTTTT. Translation: CAITPTGNTGELFF.

This clonotype appeared many times. This chain links TRBV6-2 or TRBV6-3 with TRBJ2-7; 7 nucleotides match TRBD2. The CDR3 length is 15 residues. Germline V gene data show CDR1 as MNHEY and CDR2 as SVGEGT. The J segment lost 0 bases and the V segment lost 5 bases, leaving 7 bases of the junction unmatched. The CDR3 sequence: CASSPPGLLSYEQYF. The CDR3 bases are TGTGCCAGCAGTCCTCCGGGACTACTCTCCTACGAGCAGTACTTC.

This clonotype has just a few counts. The chain uses TRBV28 and TRBJ2-5; TRBD2 is a possible D gene (6 bases). Per germline, CDR1 MDHEN and CDR2 SYDVKM. Trimming removed 5 bases at V and 2 bases at J, with 12 bases between. This CDR3 spans 14 amino acids. CDR3 nucleotide sequence: TGTGCCAGCAGTAAAGGGACTGTTCAAGAGACCCAGTACTTC. It specifies CASSKGTVQETQYF.

The chain employs TRBV29-1 and TRBJ2-1, with D possibly being TRBD1 (5 bases). The germline V gene encodes CDR1 SQVTM and CDR2 ANQGSEA. With 2 bases removed from V and 4 bases from J, the gap between germline ends came to 9 bases. This CDR3 region has 13 residues. The CDR3 loop is CSVERGLYNEQFF. CDR3 bases: TGCAGCGTTGAAAGGGGTCTTTACAATGAGCAGTTCTTC.

Only a few counts were recorded for this clonotype. The chain couples TRBV5-4 to TRBJ2-5; 10 nucleotides match TRBD2. CDR1 and CDR2 (germline): SGHNT, YYREEE (reference sequence). This CDR3 spans 17 amino acids. V was clipped by 4 bases and J by 5 bases; unmatched bases: 14. The CDR3 loop is CASSLPPSSGGPETQYF. CDR3 DNA: TGTGCCAGCAGCCTACCCCCCTCTAGCGGGGGTCCCGAGACCCAGTACTTC.

This clonotype was found many times. The chain has TRBV11-3 and TRBJ1-1; TRBD1 might be the D (5 bases). Trimming pared 0 bases from V and 5 bases from J, leaving 7 bases between. This CDR3 is built from 13 residues. The V gene's germline CDR1 is SGHNT and CDR2 YENEEA. The CDR3 DNA reads TGTGCCAGCAGCTTAGAGCCAGGGACTGAAGCTTTCTTT. This sequence encodes CASSLEPGTEAFF.